Below, 27 T cell receptor beta chains from the same sample are listed, as sequenced in a study of shared clonotypes between healthy human individuals. Profiled with immunoSEQ multiplex PCR; TCRdb holds only in-frame clones, not every one. Of about 470,000 clones in the sample, around 79% were seen once. What was sequenced was PBMCs. The source of these receptors is a woman aged 40 to 55 in good health. Some clones in this sample may be carry-over from other donors' samples.

This clone turned up a few times. The chain links TRBV4-3 to TRBJ2-5; a weak D match, TRBD1 (5 bases). CDR3 length: 15 residues. The germline V gene encodes CDR1 LGHNA and CDR2 YSLEER. V dropped 0 bases and J dropped 4 bases, with 12 bases sitting between them. CDR3 sequence: CASSQDRKGPETQYF. The CDR3, as DNA: TGCGCCAGCAGCCAAGATCGAAAGGGGCCAGAGACCCAGTACTTC.

V gene TRBV30 combines with J gene TRBJ1-2; 8 bases are a match to TRBD1. The CDR3 extends over 14 amino acids. The J segment lost 8 bases and the V segment lost 3 bases, leaving 11 bases of the junction unmatched. Germline CDR1 is GTSNPN and CDR2 is SVGIG (reference sequence). This CDR3 reads CAWSRQGLGFGYTF. In DNA, the CDR3 is TGTGCCTGGAGCCGACAGGGGCTAGGTTTCGGCTACACCTTC.

There are many counts of this clone. The chain combines TRBV27 with TRBJ1-1; a weak D match, TRBD1 (6 bases). The CDR3 runs 14 residues. V lost 6 bases and J 3 bases, leaving 14 bases between the germline ends. Looked up from germline, CDR1 is MNHEY and CDR2 is SMNVEV (reference sequence). The CDR3 loop reads CASSKQGLYTEAFF. The CDR3 coding sequence is TGTGCCAGCAGCAAACAGGGTCTGTACACTGAAGCTTTCTTT.

The chain links TRBV4-2 to TRBJ2-7, with 7 bases lining up with TRBD2. Per germline, CDR1 LGHNA and CDR2 YNFKEQ. The CDR3 runs 17 residues. J lost 2 bases, V lost 5 bases, and 15 bases had no gene match. DNA for the CDR3: TGTGCCAGCAGCTTGGGTGGCGTCGGGGGGAACCCCTACGAGCAGTACTTC. Translated: CASSLGGVGGNPYEQYF.

The V and J genes are TRBV7-2 and TRBJ2-3, with 7 bases fitting TRBD2. The junction had 1 base not matched to a gene; V was cut back by 3 bases and J by 1 base. The CDR3 has 14 residues. Germline-derived CDR1 and CDR2 are SGHTA and FQGNSA. CDR3 sequence (DNA): TGTGCCAGCAGCTTCCTAGCGGGCACAGATACGCAGTATTTT. Translating gives CASSFLAGTDTQYF.

The V call is TRBV5-1, the J call TRBJ2-1; 9 bases line up with TRBD2. Germline V gene sequence: CDR1 SGHRS, CDR2 YFSETQ. The CDR3 runs 15 residues. V shed 4 bases and J 4 bases; nucleotides not matched to a gene: 6. The CDR3 here is CASSEATSGYNEQFF. DNA of the CDR3: TGCGCCAGCAGCGAGGCGACTAGCGGATACAATGAGCAGTTCTTC.

This chain uses TRBV11-2 with TRBJ1-1; D unclear. The V and J ends lost 5 bases and 3 bases respectively, with 10 bases between them. This CDR3 is 13 amino acids long. CDR1 and CDR2 from the germline V gene are SGHAT and FQNNGV. The CDR3 spells CASSLFSDTEAFF. For the CDR3, the DNA is TGTGCCAGCAGCCTGTTTTCAGACACTGAAGCTTTCTTT.

The gene calls are TRBV5-1 and TRBJ2-3; TRBD2 aligns across 7 bases. This CDR3 is built from 14 residues. CDR1 SGHRS and CDR2 YFSETQ come from the germline V gene. J was trimmed by 3 bases and V by 7 bases; bases with no gene match: 8. In DNA form, the CDR3 reads TGCGCCAGCCTCAAATGGGGGGGGACAGATACGCAGTATTTT. It is translated as CASLKWGGTDTQYF.

In regard to this clone: This likely traces to a read error, being one base from a far larger clone. In the same sample, other DNA sequences code for this CDR3. The chain links TRBV27 to TRBJ2-7, with D possibly being TRBD1 (6 bases). This CDR3 is 13 amino acids long. Deletions cut 2 bases from V and 4 bases from J, with 9 bases between. CDR1 MNHEY and CDR2 SMNVEV come from the germline V gene (reference sequence). The CDR3 coding sequence is TGTGCCAGCAGTTTAGGAACAGGGTACGAGCAGTACTTC. Its protein is CASSLGTGYEQYF.

Comments on this clone: An end of the junction does not agree with germline; a read error may underlie this. The V call is TRBV7-7, the J call TRBJ2-2, with D hard to call. Germline V gene sequence: CDR1 SSHAT, CDR2 FNYEAQ (reference sequence). The CDR3 runs 12 residues. Here the CDR3 reads CASNPGTGELFF. The DNA for the CDR3 is TGTGCTAGCAACCCTGGAACCGGGGAGCTGTTTTTT.

In this sample, this clone turned up a few times. V gene TRBV5-1 combines with J gene TRBJ2-7; possible D gene TRBD1, 7 bases. Trimming cost V 4 bases and J 7 bases, with 18 bases left between them. The CDR3 has 14 residues. The V gene's germline CDR1 is SGHRS and CDR2 YFSETQ. CDR3 DNA sequence: TGCGCCAGCAGCGCGGGGACAGACTCCTGGGAGCAGTACTTC. This translates into CASSAGTDSWEQYF.

The chain links TRBV29-1 to TRBJ2-7, with D possibly being TRBD1 (6 bases). From germline, CDR1 is SQVTM and CDR2 ANQGSEA. The V end lost 4 bases, the J end lost 2 bases, and 18 bases lay between the germline ends. The CDR3 covers 15 residues. The CDR3 region is CSVVMWGRDTYEQYF. The DNA of the CDR3 is TGCAGCGTTGTCATGTGGGGTCGGGACACCTACGAGCAGTACTTC.

The gene calls are TRBV30 and TRBJ2-5, with D perhaps given as TRBD1 or TRBD2 (5 bases each). Per the germline V gene, CDR1 is GTSNPN and CDR2 is SVGIG (reference sequence). Trimming pared 4 bases from V and 5 bases from J, leaving 17 bases between. The CDR3 totals 14 residues. CDR3 in amino acids: CAWTAGARVETQYF. CDR3 coding DNA: TGTGCCTGGACCGCCGGGGCTAGAGTTGAGACCCAGTACTTC.

The chain has TRBV7-6 and TRBJ2-2; TRBD2 is a possible D gene (6 bases). V lost 5 bases and J lost 4, with 17 bases in between. The CDR3 has 16 residues. In germline, CDR1 is SGHVS, CDR2 FNYEAQ. CDR3 in amino acids: CASSKDGRRSTGELFF. In DNA form, the CDR3 reads TGTGCCAGCAGCAAAGATGGGAGGCGTAGCACCGGGGAGCTGTTTTTT.

CDR3: CASSVVRDYEQYF. As DNA, the CDR3 is TGCGCCAGCAGTGTTGTCAGGGACTACGAGCAGTACTTC. The chain employs TRBV10-2 and TRBJ2-7; possibly TRBD1 for D (5 bases). The V gene's germline CDR1 is WSHSY and CDR2 SAAADI. Trimming took 4 bases from V and 3 from J, leaving 10 bases between them. This CDR3 region has 13 residues.

The chain employs TRBV30 and TRBJ1-5; the match to TRBD1 covers 7 bases. CDR3 length equals 14 residues. Germline V gene lookup returns CDR1 GTSNPN and CDR2 SVGIG (reference sequence). J lost 7 bases, V lost 3 bases, and 9 bases had no gene match. The CDR3 nucleotides are TGTGCCTGGAGAGGGGTAGGGGGCGAGCAGCCCCAGCATTTT. This gives the protein CAWRGVGGEQPQHF.

The chain employs TRBV7-9 and TRBJ2-3, with 7 bases identical to TRBD2. With 5 bases clipped from V and 0 bases from J, the junction kept 8 bases outside the gene matches. The germline CDR1 and CDR2 sequences are SEHNR and FQNEAQ (reference sequence). The CDR3 extends over 16 amino acids. Written as DNA, the CDR3 is TGTGCCAGCAGCCCCTGGGGTAGCGGGAGCACAGATACGCAGTATTTT. Amino acids: CASSPWGSGSTDTQYF.

V gene TRBV2 combines with J gene TRBJ2-3; D could derive from TRBD1 or TRBD2 (5 bases each). Trimming pared 6 bases from V and 9 bases from J, leaving 19 bases between. CDR1 and CDR2 from the germline V gene are SNHLY and FYNNEI. There are 14 residues in the CDR3. In DNA, the CDR3 is TGTGCCAGCAGCCAACAGGCTGGGGAGCAAACGCAGTATTTT. It encodes CASSQQAGEQTQYF.

V usage is TRBV11-2 and J usage is TRBJ2-1, with D possibly being TRBD2 (5 bases). CDR1 is SGHAT, CDR2 FQNNGV, per germline. With 3 bases removed from V and 4 bases from J, the gap between germline ends came to 13 bases. CDR3 size: 15 residues. The CDR3 sequence: CASSLDLTAYNEQFF. CDR3 sequence (DNA): TGTGCCAGCAGCTTGGACTTGACGGCATACAATGAGCAGTTCTTC.

The chain employs TRBV27 and TRBJ2-5; TRBD1 might be the D (5 bases). Germline CDR1 and CDR2: MNHEY and SMNVEV (reference sequence). V shed 3 bases and J shed 7 bases, with 15 bases lying between them. The CDR3 extends over 14 amino acids. CDR3 coding DNA: TGTGCCAGCAGTTTTCCCGACAGCCTACGGACCCAGTACTTC. This gives the protein CASSFPDSLRTQYF.

This chain uses TRBV28 with TRBJ2-5; perhaps TRBD2 as D (6 bases). The J call may be in error: the DNA end matches TRBJ2-7 better. The CDR3 has 14 residues. Per germline, CDR1 MDHEN and CDR2 SYDVKM. CDR3 protein: CASSLGLMFYEQYF. CDR3 nucleotides: TGTGCCAGCAGTTTGGGACTTATGTTTTACGAGCAGTACTTC.

The chain couples TRBV27 to TRBJ2-3; 13 bases line up with TRBD2. The CDR3 loop spans 15 amino acids. The V segment lost 8 bases and the J segment 1 base; nucleotides outside the gene matches: 3. The germline V gene encodes CDR1 MNHEY and CDR2 SMNVEV (reference sequence). The CDR3 is CASRLAGGGTDTQYF. The CDR3 region has the DNA TGTGCCAGCCGACTAGCGGGAGGCGGCACAGATACGCAGTATTTT.

This clone was seen more than once but under ten times. J is TRBJ2-2 and V is TRBV2; D unresolved. CDR1 is SNHLY, CDR2 FYNNEI, per germline. Trimming pared 6 bases from V and 6 bases from J, leaving 8 bases between. This CDR3 spans 12 amino acids. DNA of the CDR3: TGTGCCAGCAGGAGGTCACCCGGGGAGCTGTTTTTT. It yields the protein CASRRSPGELFF. The full variable domain, rest sourced from reference TRBV2 and TRBJ2-2, is EPEVTQTPSHQVTQMGQEVILRCVPISNHLYFYWYRQILGQKVEFLVSFYNNEISEKSEIFDDQFSVERPDGSNFTLKIRSTKLEDSAMYFCASRRSPGELFFGEGSRLTVL.

This clone showed up just a few times. CDR3 loop: CASSSSGGYEQYF. The CDR3 bases are TGCGCCAGCAGCTCTTCAGGGGGTTACGAGCAGTACTTC. The rearrangement uses TRBV5-1 and TRBJ2-5, with 7 positions matching TRBD1. The DNA end lines up better with TRBJ2-7; the J call may be wrong. The length of the CDR3 is 13 residues. CDR1 is SGHRS, CDR2 YFSETQ, per germline.

This clone was detected only a few times. This chain uses TRBV2 with TRBJ1-4; D is possibly TRBD1 (6 bases). The V and J ends lost 3 bases and 7 bases respectively, with 15 bases between them. This CDR3 is 15 amino acids long. Germline-derived CDR1 and CDR2 are SNHLY and FYNNEI. CDR3 in DNA: TGTGCCAGCAGTGATGGTCTGGGGGCGAGTGAAAAACTGTTTTTT. Amino acids: CASSDGLGASEKLFF.

The chain uses TRBV30 and TRBJ1-2; TRBD1 matches at 7 bases. This CDR3 has 14 amino acids. V lost 1 base to trimming and J lost 1 base; unmatched junction nucleotides: 3. CDR1 GTSNPN and CDR2 SVGIG come from the germline V gene (reference sequence). DNA for the CDR3: TGTGCCTGGAGTGGGACAGGAGTTAACTATGGCTACACCTTC. As protein: CAWSGTGVNYGYTF.

The chain has TRBV5-1 and TRBJ2-7; a weak D match, TRBD2 (5 bases). The V gene lost 5 bases and the J gene lost 7 bases, with 16 bases spanning the gap. The CDR3 spans 13 residues. Germline CDR1 is SGHRS and CDR2 is YFSETQ. CDR3 loop: CASSRDRGEEQYF. The CDR3 nucleotides are TGCGCCAGCAGTCGGGATCGGGGTGAGGAGCAGTACTTC.